This T cell receptor (beta chain) was profiled in a study of T cell responses to AZD1222 COVID-19 vaccine. The wider study: Analysis merged second doses at about 4 or about 12 weeks.

Between the trimmed V and J ends, which lost 7 bases and 4 bases, there was a span of 16 bases. Germline V CDR1 and CDR2: MDHEN, SYDVKM. The CDR3 totals 14 residues. Regarding the study as a whole: Most donors were white British and more were female, and clonal diversity was possibly underestimated. Only a handful of AZD1222 recipients, roughly six in all, had baseline seropositivity. Spike-specific TCR repertoires showed rising breadth and depth after two AZD1222 doses.

With respect to this clone: Antigen specificity is unknown.

Only in-frame clones appear in the TCRdb table, and some are missing; sequencing was by immunoSEQ multiplex PCR. The sample holds about 110,000 clones, roughly 90% seen once. This rearrangement joins TRBV28 to TRBJ1-2; tentatively, D is TRBD1 (5 bases). Specimen: peripheral blood, collected on day 0 of AZD1222 vaccination. The source is an adult in good health. The CDR3 coding sequence is TGTGCCAGCACCCCAACCACGGGGGGCTATGGCTACACCTTC. It specifies CASTPTTGGYGYTF.